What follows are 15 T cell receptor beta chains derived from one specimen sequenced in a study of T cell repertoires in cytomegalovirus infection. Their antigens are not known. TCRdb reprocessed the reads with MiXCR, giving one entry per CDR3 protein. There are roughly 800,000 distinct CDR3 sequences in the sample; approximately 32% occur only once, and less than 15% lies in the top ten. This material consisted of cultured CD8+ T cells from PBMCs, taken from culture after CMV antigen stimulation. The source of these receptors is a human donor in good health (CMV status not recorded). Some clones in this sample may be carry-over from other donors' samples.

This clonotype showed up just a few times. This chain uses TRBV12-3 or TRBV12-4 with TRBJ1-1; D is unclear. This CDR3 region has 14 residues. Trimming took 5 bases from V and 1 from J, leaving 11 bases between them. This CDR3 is CASSTTDPNTEAFF. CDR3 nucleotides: TGTGCCAGCAGTACAACAGACCCGAACACTGAAGCTTTCTTT.

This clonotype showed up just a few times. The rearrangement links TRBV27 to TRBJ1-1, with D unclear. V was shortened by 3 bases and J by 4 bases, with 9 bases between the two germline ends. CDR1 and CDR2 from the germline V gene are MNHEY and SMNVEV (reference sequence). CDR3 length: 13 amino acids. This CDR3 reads CASSFGGITEAFF. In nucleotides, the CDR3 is TGTGCCAGCAGTTTTGGAGGGATCACTGAAGCTTTCTTT.

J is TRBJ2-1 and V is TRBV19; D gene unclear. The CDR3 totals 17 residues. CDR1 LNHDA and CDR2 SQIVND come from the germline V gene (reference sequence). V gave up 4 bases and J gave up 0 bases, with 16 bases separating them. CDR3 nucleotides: TGTGCCAGTAGTAATCGACTCGTATCCAGCTCCTACAATGAGCAGTTCTTC. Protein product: CASSNRLVSSSYNEQFF.

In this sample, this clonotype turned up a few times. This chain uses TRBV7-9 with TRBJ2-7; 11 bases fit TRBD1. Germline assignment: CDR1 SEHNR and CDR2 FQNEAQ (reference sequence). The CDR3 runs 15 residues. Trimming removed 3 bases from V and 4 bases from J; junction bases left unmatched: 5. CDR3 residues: CASSFRGDRGYEQYF. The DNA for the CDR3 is TGTGCCAGCAGCTTCCGCGGGGACAGGGGGTACGAGCAGTACTTC.

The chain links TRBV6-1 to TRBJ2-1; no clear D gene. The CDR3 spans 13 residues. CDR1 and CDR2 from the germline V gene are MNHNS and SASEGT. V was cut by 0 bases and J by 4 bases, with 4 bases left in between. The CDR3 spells CASSEATYNEQFF. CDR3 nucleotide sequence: TGTGCCAGCAGTGAAGCCACTTACAATGAGCAGTTCTTC.

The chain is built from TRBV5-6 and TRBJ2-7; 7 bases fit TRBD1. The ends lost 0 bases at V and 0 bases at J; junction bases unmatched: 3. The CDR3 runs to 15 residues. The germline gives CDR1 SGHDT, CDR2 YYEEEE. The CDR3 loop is CASSLDRQGSYEQYF. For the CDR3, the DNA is TGTGCCAGCAGCTTGGACCGACAGGGCTCCTACGAGCAGTACTTC.

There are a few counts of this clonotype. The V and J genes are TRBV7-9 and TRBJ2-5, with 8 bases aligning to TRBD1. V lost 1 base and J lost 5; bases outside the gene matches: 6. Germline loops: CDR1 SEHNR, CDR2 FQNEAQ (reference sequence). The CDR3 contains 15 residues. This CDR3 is CASSLVVRGPETQYF. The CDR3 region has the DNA TGTGCCAGCAGCTTAGTTGTCAGGGGGCCCGAGACCCAGTACTTC.

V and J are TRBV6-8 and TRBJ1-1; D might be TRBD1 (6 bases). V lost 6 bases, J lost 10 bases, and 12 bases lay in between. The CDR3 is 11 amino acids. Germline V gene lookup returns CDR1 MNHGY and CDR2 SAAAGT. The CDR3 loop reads CASRNRVGAFF. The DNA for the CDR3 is TGTGCCAGCAGAAACAGGGTGGGAGCTTTCTTT.

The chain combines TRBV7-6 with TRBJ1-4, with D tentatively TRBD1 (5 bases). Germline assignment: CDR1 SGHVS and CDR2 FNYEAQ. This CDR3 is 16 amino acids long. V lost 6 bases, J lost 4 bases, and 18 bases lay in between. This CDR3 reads CASSSGPASGNEKLFF. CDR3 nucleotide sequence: TGTGCCAGCAGTTCGGGACCCGCTTCGGGTAATGAAAAACTGTTTTTT.

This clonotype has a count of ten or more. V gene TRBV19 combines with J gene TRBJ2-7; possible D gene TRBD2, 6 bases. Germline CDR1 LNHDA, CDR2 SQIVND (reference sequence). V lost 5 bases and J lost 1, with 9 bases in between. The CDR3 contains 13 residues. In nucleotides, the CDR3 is TGTGCCAGTAGTCCCGGGACTTCCTACGAGCAGTACGTC. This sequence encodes CASSPGTSYEQYV.

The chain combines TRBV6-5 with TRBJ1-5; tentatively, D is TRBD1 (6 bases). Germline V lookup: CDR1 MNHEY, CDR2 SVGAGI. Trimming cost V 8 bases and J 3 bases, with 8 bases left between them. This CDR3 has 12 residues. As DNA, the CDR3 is TGTGCCAGCGGACAGCCCAATCAGCCCCAGCATTTT. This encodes CASGQPNQPQHF.

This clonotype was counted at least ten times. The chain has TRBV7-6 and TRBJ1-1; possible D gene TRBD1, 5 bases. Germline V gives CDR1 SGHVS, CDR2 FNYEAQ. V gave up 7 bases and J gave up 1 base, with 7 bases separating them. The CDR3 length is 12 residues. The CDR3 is CASTDRNTEAFF. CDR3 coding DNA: TGTGCCAGCACCGACAGGAACACTGAAGCTTTCTTT.

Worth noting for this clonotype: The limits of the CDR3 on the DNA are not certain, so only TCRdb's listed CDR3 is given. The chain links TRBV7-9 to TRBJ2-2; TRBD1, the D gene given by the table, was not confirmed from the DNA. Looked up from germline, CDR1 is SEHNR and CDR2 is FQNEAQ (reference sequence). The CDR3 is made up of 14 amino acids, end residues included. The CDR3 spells CASSSGQYFGELFF.

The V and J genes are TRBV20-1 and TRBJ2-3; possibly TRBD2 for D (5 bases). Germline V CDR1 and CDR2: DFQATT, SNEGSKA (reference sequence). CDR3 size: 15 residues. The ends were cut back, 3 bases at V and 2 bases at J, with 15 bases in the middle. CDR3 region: CSARNREQATDTQYF. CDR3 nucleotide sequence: TGCAGTGCTAGGAATAGGGAGCAGGCCACAGATACGCAGTATTTT.

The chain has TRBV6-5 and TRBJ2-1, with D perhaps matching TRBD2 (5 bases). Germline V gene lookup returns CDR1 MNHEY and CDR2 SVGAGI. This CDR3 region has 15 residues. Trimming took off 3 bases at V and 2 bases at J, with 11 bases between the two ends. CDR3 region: CASSYPGEAYNEQFF. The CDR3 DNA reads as TGTGCCAGCAGTTATCCCGGGGAAGCCTACAATGAGCAGTTCTTC.